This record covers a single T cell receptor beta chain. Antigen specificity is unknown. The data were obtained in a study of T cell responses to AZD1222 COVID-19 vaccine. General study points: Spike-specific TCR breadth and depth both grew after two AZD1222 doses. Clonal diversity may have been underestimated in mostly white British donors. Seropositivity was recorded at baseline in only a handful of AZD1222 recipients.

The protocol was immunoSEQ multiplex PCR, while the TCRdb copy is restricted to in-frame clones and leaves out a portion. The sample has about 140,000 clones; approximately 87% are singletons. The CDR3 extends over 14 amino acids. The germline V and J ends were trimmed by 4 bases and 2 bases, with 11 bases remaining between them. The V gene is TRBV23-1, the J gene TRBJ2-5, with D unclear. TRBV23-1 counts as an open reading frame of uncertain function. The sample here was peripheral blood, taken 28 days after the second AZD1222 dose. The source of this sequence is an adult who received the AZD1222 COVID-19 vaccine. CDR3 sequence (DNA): TGCGCCAGCAGTCCCGAAACGGTACAAGAGACCCAGTACTTC. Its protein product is CASSPETVQETQYF.